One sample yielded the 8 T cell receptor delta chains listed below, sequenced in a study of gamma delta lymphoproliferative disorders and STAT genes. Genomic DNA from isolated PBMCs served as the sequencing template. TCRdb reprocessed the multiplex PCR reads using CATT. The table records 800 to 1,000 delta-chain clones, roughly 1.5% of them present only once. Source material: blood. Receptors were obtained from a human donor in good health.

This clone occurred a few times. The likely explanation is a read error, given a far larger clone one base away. The CDR3 DNA reads as TGTGCCTGTGACACCGTTAGTGGCACCTCTTCGGAATTACGGCTACTGGGTGGGGACTCCGATAAACTCATCTTT. Translation gives CACDTVSGTSSELRLLGGDSDKLIF. The chain joins TRDV2 to TRDJ1; the D gene is possibly TRDD3 (6 bases). The CDR3 runs 25 residues. The germline CDR1 and CDR2 sequences are GEAIGNYY and EKD. V lost 0 bases and J lost 3, with 43 bases in between.

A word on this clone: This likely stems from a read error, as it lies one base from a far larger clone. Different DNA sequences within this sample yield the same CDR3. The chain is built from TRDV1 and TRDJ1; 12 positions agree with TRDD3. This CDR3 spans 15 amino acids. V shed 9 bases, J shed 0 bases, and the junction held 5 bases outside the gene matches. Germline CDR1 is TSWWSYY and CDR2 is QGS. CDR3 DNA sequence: TGTGCTCTACTTACTGGGGGATACAACACCGATAAACTCATCTTT. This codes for CALLTGGYNTDKLIF.

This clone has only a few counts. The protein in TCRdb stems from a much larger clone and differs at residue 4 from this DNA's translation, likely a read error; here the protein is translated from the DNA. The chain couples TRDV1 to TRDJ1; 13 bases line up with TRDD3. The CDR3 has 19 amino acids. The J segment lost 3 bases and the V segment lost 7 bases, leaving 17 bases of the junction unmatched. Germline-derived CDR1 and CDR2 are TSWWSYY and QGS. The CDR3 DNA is TGTGCTCTTGAGGGGGGGAAGTACTGGGGGATACGCCACGCCGATAAACTCATCTTT. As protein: CALEGGKYWGIRHADKLIF.

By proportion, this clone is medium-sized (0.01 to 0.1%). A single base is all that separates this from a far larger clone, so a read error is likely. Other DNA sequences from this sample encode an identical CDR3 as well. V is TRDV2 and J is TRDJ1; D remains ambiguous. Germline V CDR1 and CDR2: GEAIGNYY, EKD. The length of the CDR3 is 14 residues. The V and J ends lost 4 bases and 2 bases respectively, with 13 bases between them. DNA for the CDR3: TGTGCCTGTGATACCCTCACCGGGACCGATAAACTCATCTTT. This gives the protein CACDTLTGTDKLIF.

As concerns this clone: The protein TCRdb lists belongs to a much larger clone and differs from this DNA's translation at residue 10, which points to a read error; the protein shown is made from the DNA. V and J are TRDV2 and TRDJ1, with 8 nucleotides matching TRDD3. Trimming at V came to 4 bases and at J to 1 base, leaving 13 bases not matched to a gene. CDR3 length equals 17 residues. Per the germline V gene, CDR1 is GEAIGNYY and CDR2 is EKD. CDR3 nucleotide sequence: TGTGCCTGTGAAGAACTGGGGGGACTTGGGGTCACCGATAAACTCATCTTT. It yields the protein CACEELGGLGVTDKLIF.

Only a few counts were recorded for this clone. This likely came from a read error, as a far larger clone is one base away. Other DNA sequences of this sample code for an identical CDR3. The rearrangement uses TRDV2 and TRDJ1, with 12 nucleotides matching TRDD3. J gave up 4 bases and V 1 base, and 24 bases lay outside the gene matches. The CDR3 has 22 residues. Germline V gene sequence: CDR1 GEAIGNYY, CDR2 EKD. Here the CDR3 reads CACDTILKPSYQLGDTHDKLIF. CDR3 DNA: TGTGCCTGTGACACAATTCTAAAGCCTTCCTACCAACTGGGGGATACCCACGATAAACTCATCTTT.

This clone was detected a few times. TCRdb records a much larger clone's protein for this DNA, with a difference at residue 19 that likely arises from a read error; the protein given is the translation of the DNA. This CDR3 is CALGKAFLRSGGYLSDKLTF. The CDR3 coding sequence is TGTGCTCTTGGGAAGGCCTTCCTACGTTCTGGGGGATATCTATCCGATAAACTCACCTTT. J is TRDJ1 and V is TRDV1; a possible D gene is TRDD3 (10 bases). Germline V gene lookup returns CDR1 TSWWSYY and CDR2 QGS. This CDR3 has 20 residues.

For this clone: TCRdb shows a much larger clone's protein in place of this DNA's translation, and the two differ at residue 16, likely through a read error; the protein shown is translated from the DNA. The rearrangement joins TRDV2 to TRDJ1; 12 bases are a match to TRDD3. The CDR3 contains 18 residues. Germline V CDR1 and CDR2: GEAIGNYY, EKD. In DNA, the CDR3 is TGTGCCTGTGACGACCGCTCTTTACTGGGGGATACCACCGATAAACCCATCTTT. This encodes CACDDRSLLGDTTDKPIF.